This entry features one TCR beta chain sequence. Germline V lookup: CDR1 SEHNR, CDR2 FQNEAQ (reference sequence). Trimming removed 3 bases from V and 1 base from J, with 14 bases in between. The CDR3 has 16 residues. The record originates from a study of shared clonotypes between healthy human individuals. Only in-frame clones appear in the TCRdb table, and some are missing; sequencing was by immunoSEQ multiplex PCR. The sample records about 2.1 million clones, 93% being singletons. Selected positively for CCR7 and CD45RO-negative, naive CD8 cells excluded terminally differentiated effector memory CD45RA+ cells.

J is TRBJ2-3 and V is TRBV7-9; D remains ambiguous. Sequenced input: naive CD8+ T cells from PBMCs. The source of this sequence is a man aged 18 to 29 in good health. Some clones in this sample may be carry-over from other donors' samples. The CDR3 loop reads CASSFRADGRTDTQYF. The CDR3 nucleotides read TGTGCCAGCAGCTTCCGGGCGGACGGTCGCACAGATACGCAGTATTTT. The full variable domain, with the rest looked up from reference TRBV7-9 and TRBJ2-3, is DTGVSQNPRHKITKRGQNVTFRCDPISEHNRLYWYRQTLGQGPEFLTYFQNEAQLEKSRLLSDRFSAERPKGSFSTLEIQRTEQGDSAMYLCASSFRADGRTDTQYFGPGTRLTVL.